This TCR beta chain was sequenced in a study of T cell responses to AZD1222 COVID-19 vaccine. Study in general: Pooling covered second doses at about 4 or about 12 weeks. Study conclusions and caveats: A mostly white British donor set with more females was recruited, and clonal diversity was possibly underestimated. Researchers took repertoire samples only after the peak T cell response had come. When two AZD1222 doses had been given, Spike-specific TCR breadth and depth rose.

Note on this clone: Its antigen is still unknown.

V was cut by 8 bases and J by 13 bases, with 15 bases left in between. Germline CDR1 reads MNHEY; CDR2 reads SVGAGI. The CDR3 is made up of 11 amino acids. The table came from immunoSEQ multiplex PCR; TCRdb's copy has only in-frame clones and leaves some out. Counted here are about 130,000 clones, 91% occurring once; the ten biggest clones make up 2.8%. The TCR comes from an adult in good health. Sequencing used peripheral blood, obtained on day 0 of AZD1222 vaccination. The gene calls are TRBV6-5 and TRBJ1-5; D is undetermined. CDR3 DNA sequence: TGTGCCAGCCGACGACTAGACTTTCAGCATTTT. Translating it yields CASRRLDFQHF.